The text below deals with one TCR beta chain. Its antigen is currently unknown. Researchers tagged individual cDNA molecules with unique molecular identifiers. TCRdb reprocessed the 5' RACE reads via MiXCR and lists one record per CDR3 protein. The sample records approximately 110,000 distinct CDR3 sequences, about 15% being singletons. V lost 2 bases and J lost 6, with 22 bases in between. CDR1 and CDR2 (germline): MNHNY, SVGAGI (reference sequence). This CDR3 is 17 amino acids long. This record comes from a study of early T cells in non-severe SARS-CoV-2 infection. Across the whole study: With bulk RNA from unsorted whole blood as input, sequencing yielded unpaired chains.

General observations from the study: Using VDJdb, the matching emphasized anti-spike CD8 responses while missing private and CD4 specificities.

The V call is TRBV6-6, the J call TRBJ1-2; a possible D gene is TRBD1 (5 bases). Sequencing was performed on whole blood. This sequence was found in an adult who was a healthcare worker with PCR-confirmed SARS-CoV-2 infection or an uninfected control (not recorded which). The CDR3 DNA is TGTGCCAGCAGTTACCCTCCCCGCCCAGGGAAAAAGGATGGCTACACCTTC. Translated: CASSYPPRPGKKDGYTF.